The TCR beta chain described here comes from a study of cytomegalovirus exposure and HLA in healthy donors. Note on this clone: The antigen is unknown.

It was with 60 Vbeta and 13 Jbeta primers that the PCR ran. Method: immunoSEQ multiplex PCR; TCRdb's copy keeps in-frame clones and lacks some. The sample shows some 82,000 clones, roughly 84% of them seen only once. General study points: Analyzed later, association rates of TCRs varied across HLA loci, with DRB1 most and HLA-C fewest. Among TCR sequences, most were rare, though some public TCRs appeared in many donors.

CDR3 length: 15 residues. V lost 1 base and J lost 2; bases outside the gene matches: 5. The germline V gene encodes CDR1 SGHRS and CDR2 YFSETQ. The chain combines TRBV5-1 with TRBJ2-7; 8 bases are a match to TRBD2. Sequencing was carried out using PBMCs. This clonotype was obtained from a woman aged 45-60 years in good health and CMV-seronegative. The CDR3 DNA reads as TGCGCCAGCAGCTTGATCGCGGGAGGCACCTACGAGCAGTACTTC. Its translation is CASSLIAGGTYEQYF.